This T cell receptor (beta chain) comes out of a study of blood T cells in healthy people across ages. A second PCR, run for about 6 to 11 cycles, used a sample-barcoded 5' primer plus a J-beta primer mix. Every single cDNA molecule received a tag from a template-switch adaptor with 12 random nucleotides. In TCRdb, the 5' RACE reads were re-called with MiXCR into one record per CDR3 protein. The sample holds under 2,000,000 distinct CDR3 sequences, about 50% seen once. The CDR3 has 16 amino acids. V was trimmed by 1 base and J by 13 bases, leaving 24 bases between them. Sequencing was done on a sample of blood. The V call is TRBV5-7, the J call TRBJ2-1; D tentatively fits TRBD1 or TRBD2 (5 bases each). TRBV5-7 is treated as an ORF (open reading frame) with a function not yet certain. The source is a woman aged 40 to 49 in good health. The CDR3 protein is CASSLPAGTRGWTQFF. The DNA of the CDR3 is TGTGCCAGCAGCTTGCCCGCCGGGACCCGGGGATGGACCCAGTTCTTC.